The 18 T cell receptor beta chains listed next were all sequenced from one sample in a study of blood T cell repertoires in COVID-19. Here immunoSEQ multiplex PCR was the method, and the copy in TCRdb shows in-frame clones only, minus some. This sample yields 350,000 to 400,000 clones, of which roughly nine tenths are seen a single time; roughly 0.9% belongs to the top ten. Sequenced input: PBMCs or T cells enriched from blood (not recorded which). Every receptor here comes from a woman aged 40 to 50 who had been exposed to COVID-19.

The chain combines TRBV11-2 with TRBJ2-2; D gene uncertain. Germline assignment: CDR1 SGHAT and CDR2 FQNNGV. CDR3 size: 14 residues. With 0 bases removed from V and 2 bases from J, the gap between germline ends came to 4 bases. As DNA, the CDR3 is TGTGCCAGCAGCTTAGATCCTAACACCGGGGAGCTGTTTTTT. It translates to CASSLDPNTGELFF.

In regard to this clone: The sample has other DNA sequences that encode this CDR3 too. The chain employs TRBV19 and TRBJ2-1, with 8 bases fitting TRBD2. This CDR3 has 15 amino acids. The germline gives CDR1 LNHDA, CDR2 SQIVND (reference sequence). The V gene end was trimmed by 4 bases and the J gene end by 9 bases; junction bases not matched to a gene: 11. The CDR3 loop is CASSKGLAGVSEQFF. In nucleotides, the CDR3 is TGTGCCAGTAGTAAAGGACTAGCAGGGGTCAGTGAGCAGTTCTTC.

This sequence joins TRBV19 and TRBJ1-5, with D possibly TRBD1 on 5 matching bases. The CDR3 is made up of 16 amino acids. V lost 7 bases and J 2 bases, leaving 18 bases between the germline ends. Germline V CDR1 and CDR2: LNHDA, SQIVND (reference sequence). The CDR3 sequence is CASTLGGDRGNQPQHF. In DNA form, the CDR3 reads TGTGCCAGTACCTTGGGGGGGGATCGTGGCAATCAGCCCCAGCATTTT.

The chain has TRBV19 and TRBJ2-2, with TRBD2 identical over 7 bases. V shed 9 bases, J shed 2 bases, and the junction held 12 bases outside the gene matches. The CDR3 runs 16 residues. Germline CDR1 LNHDA, CDR2 SQIVND (reference sequence). The CDR3 here is CASHSRLAVNTGELFF. CDR3 coding DNA: TGTGCCAGCCACTCGAGGCTAGCGGTAAACACCGGGGAGCTGTTTTTT.

V is TRBV25-1 and J is TRBJ1-2; D may be TRBD1 (6 bases). Trimming left V 2 bases short and J 3 bases short, with 13 bases between. The V gene's germline CDR1 is MGHDK and CDR2 SYGVNS. The CDR3 is 15 amino acids. CDR3 in amino acids: CASSEPGRGYYGYTF. The CDR3 DNA reads TGTGCCAGCAGTGAACCCGGCAGGGGTTACTATGGCTACACCTTC.

The chain uses TRBV9 and TRBJ2-5; TRBD2 aligns across 7 bases. This CDR3 region has 16 residues. Germline CDR1 SGDLS, CDR2 YYNGEE. Trimming cost V 3 bases and J 3 bases; bases outside gene matches: 11. CDR3 residues: CASSARGFREEETQYF. CDR3 bases: TGTGCCAGCAGCGCGAGGGGTTTTCGGGAGGAAGAGACCCAGTACTTC. Combining the CDR3 with reference TRBV9 and TRBJ2-5 gives the whole variable domain DSGVTQTPKHLITATGQRVTLRCSPRSGDLSVYWYQQSLDQGLQFLIQYYNGEERAKGNILERFSAQQFPDLHSELNLSSLELGDSALYFCASSARGFREEETQYFGPGTRLLVL.

The chain combines TRBV2 with TRBJ1-4, with 7 nucleotides matching TRBD1. Germline assignment: CDR1 SNHLY and CDR2 FYNNEI. This CDR3 spans 14 amino acids. V was clipped by 6 bases and J by 7 bases; unmatched bases: 8. CDR3 coding DNA: TGTGCCAGCAGGAGGGGGCGCGTAGGTGAAAAACTGTTTTTT. Encoded protein: CASRRGRVGEKLFF.

This clone came up once. The chain is built from TRBV14 and TRBJ1-2, with 8 bases aligning to TRBD1. CDR1 is SGHDN, CDR2 FVKESK, per germline. J gave up 7 bases and V 0 bases, and 4 bases lay outside the gene matches. The CDR3 is 14 residues long. The CDR3 DNA is TGTGCCAGCAGCCAAGACCTAGACAGGGGTGGCTACACCTTC. As protein: CASSQDLDRGGYTF. The variable domain in full, with the rest retrieved from reference TRBV14 and TRBJ1-2, is EAGVTQFPSHSVIEKGQTVTLRCDPISGHDNLYWYRRVMGKEIKFLLHFVKESKQDESGMPNNRFLAERTGGTYSTLKVQPAELEDSGVYFCASSQDLDRGGYTFGSGTRLTVV.

The chain employs TRBV7-2 and TRBJ1-1; D might be TRBD1 (5 bases). Per germline, CDR1 SGHTA and CDR2 FQGNSA. The germline V and J ends were trimmed by 3 bases and 4 bases, with 9 bases remaining between them. The CDR3 has 13 residues. This CDR3 is CASSFGGGTEAFF. The DNA of the CDR3 is TGTGCCAGCAGCTTCGGGGGGGGCACTGAAGCTTTCTTT.

The chain is built from TRBV10-3 and TRBJ1-2; TRBD1 is a possible D gene (5 bases). Trimming shortened V by 1 base and J by 4 bases, and 10 bases separated the two germline ends. The CDR3 runs 14 residues. Germline V gene lookup returns CDR1 ENHRY and CDR2 SYGVKD. As DNA, the CDR3 is TGTGCCATCAGTGAGTGGGGCAGCTTCTATGGCTACACCTTC. This encodes CAISEWGSFYGYTF.

The chain links TRBV9 to TRBJ2-2, with 8 bases that match TRBD1. V shed 4 bases, J shed 1 base, and the junction held 12 bases outside the gene matches. The CDR3 length is 18 residues. Germline CDR1 SGDLS, CDR2 YYNGEE. The CDR3 protein is CASSPLPGGDLNTGELFF. CDR3 coding DNA: TGTGCCAGCAGCCCCCTTCCAGGGGGCGACTTGAACACCGGGGAGCTGTTTTTT.

V is TRBV18 and J is TRBJ1-3; D might be TRBD1 (6 bases). Germline V gene lookup returns CDR1 KGHSH and CDR2 LQKENI. This CDR3 is 12 amino acids long. V shed 8 bases and J shed 8 bases, with 13 bases lying between them. The CDR3 sequence: CASTGPGDTIYF. The CDR3 nucleotides are TGTGCCAGCACAGGGCCTGGGGACACCATATATTTT.

The chain couples TRBV11-3 to TRBJ1-6; 9 bases fit TRBD1. J was trimmed by 6 bases and V by 5 bases; bases with no gene match: 8. The germline CDR1 and CDR2 sequences are SGHNT and YENEEA. There are 16 residues in the CDR3. The CDR3 is CASSLRTGVVNSPLHF. In DNA, the CDR3 is TGTGCCAGCAGCCTCCGGACAGGGGTCGTTAATTCACCCCTCCACTTT.

The chain is built from TRBV11-2 and TRBJ2-3; D gene uncertain. Trimming left V 1 base short and J 0 bases short, with 2 bases between. This CDR3 spans 13 amino acids. Per the germline V gene, CDR1 is SGHAT and CDR2 is FQNNGV. The CDR3 DNA reads TGTGCCAGCAGCTTAGCTAGCACAGATACGCAGTATTTT. It encodes CASSLASTDTQYF.

This clone has a single count. The rearrangement uses TRBV10-3 and TRBJ2-7; D is ambiguous. The CDR3 contains 13 residues. Germline lookup yields CDR1 ENHRY and CDR2 SYGVKD. The ends were cut back, 3 bases at V and 5 bases at J, with 11 bases in the middle. CDR3 in DNA: TGTGCCATCAGTGACGAGCGAATGGACGAGCAGTACTTC. Its translation: CAISDERMDEQYF.

The genes are TRBV7-2 and TRBJ1-4; 8 bases map to TRBD1. The CDR3 loop spans 14 amino acids. With V trimmed by 2 bases and J by 7 bases, 3 bases remained unmatched. In germline, CDR1 is SGHTA, CDR2 FQGNSA. For the CDR3, the DNA is TGTGCCAGCAGCTTACAGGGGGCGCTTGAAAAACTGTTTTTT. This encodes CASSLQGALEKLFF.

This clone was found a few times. J is TRBJ2-2 and V is TRBV19, with D perhaps TRBD1 (5 bases). The germline V and J ends were trimmed by 5 bases and 4 bases, with 11 bases remaining between them. CDR3 size: 14 residues. The germline V gene encodes CDR1 LNHDA and CDR2 SQIVND (reference sequence). In DNA, the CDR3 is TGTGCCAGTAGTCCGCAGGGTGGCACCGGGGAGCTGTTTTTT. This gives the protein CASSPQGGTGELFF.

This sequence joins TRBV19 and TRBJ1-1, with D unresolved. Germline CDR1 LNHDA, CDR2 SQIVND (reference sequence). Between the trimmed V and J ends, which lost 5 bases and 7 bases, there was a span of 11 bases. The CDR3 extends over 12 amino acids. CDR3 coding DNA: TGTGCCAGTAGTCTAGGGTCGGGTGAAGCTTTCTTT. Amino acids: CASSLGSGEAFF.